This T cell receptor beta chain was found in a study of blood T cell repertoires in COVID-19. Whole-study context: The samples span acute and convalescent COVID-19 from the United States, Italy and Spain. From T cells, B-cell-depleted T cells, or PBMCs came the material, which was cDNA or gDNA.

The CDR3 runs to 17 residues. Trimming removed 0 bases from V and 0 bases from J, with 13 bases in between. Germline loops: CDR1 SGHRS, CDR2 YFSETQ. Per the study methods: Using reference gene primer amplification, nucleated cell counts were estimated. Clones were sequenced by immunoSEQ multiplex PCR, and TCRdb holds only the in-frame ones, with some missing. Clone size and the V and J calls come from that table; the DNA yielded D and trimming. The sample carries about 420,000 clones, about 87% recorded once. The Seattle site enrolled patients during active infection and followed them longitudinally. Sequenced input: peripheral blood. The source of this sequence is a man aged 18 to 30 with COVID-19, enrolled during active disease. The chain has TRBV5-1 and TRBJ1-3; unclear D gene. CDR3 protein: CASSLEVSGSSGNTIYF. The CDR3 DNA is TGCGCCAGCAGCTTGGAGGTTTCGGGAAGCTCTGGAAACACCATATATTTT.